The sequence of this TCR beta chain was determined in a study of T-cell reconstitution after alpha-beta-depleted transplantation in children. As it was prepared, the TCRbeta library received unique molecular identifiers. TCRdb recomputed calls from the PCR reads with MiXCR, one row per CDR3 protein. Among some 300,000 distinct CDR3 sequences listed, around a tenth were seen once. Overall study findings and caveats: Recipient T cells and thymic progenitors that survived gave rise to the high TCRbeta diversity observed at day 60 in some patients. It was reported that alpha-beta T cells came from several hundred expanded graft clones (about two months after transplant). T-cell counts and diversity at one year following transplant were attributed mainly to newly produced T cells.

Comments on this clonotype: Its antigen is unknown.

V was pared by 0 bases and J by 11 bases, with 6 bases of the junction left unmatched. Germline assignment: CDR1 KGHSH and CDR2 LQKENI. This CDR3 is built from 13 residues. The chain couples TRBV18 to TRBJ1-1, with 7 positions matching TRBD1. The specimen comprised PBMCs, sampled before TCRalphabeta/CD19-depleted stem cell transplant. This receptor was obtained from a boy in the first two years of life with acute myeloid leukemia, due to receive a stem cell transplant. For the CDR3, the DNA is TGTGCCAGCTCACCACCGGACAGGCTTACCGCTTTCTTT. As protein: CASSPPDRLTAFF.